Listed here are 25 T cell receptor beta chains from one sample, sequenced in a study of T-cell memory formation after mild COVID-19. TCRdb reprocessed the 5' RACE reads via MiXCR and lists one record per CDR3 protein. The sample contains roughly 29,000 distinct CDR3 sequences, less than 15% of which appear only once. The sequenced sample was PBMCs or a T cell subset sorted from them (not recorded which). Receptor source: an adult woman who had mild COVID-19 (a few samples of this study predate the infection). Cell type and time point are not known.

This clonotype showed up many times. This chain links TRBV2 with TRBJ1-5; D remains ambiguous. Deletions cut 7 bases from V and 2 bases from J, with 9 bases between. Per the germline V gene, CDR1 is SNHLY and CDR2 is FYNNEI. CDR3 length: 13 amino acids. CDR3 amino acids: CASNGRGNQPQHF. The CDR3 nucleotides are TGTGCCAGCAATGGCAGAGGCAATCAGCCCCAGCATTTT. Looking up the rest from reference TRBV2 and TRBJ1-5 gives the full variable domain: EPEVTQTPSHQVTQMGQEVILRCVPISNHLYFYWYRQILGQKVEFLVSFYNNEISEKSEIFDDQFSVERPDGSNFTLKIRSTKLEDSAMYFCASNGRGNQPQHFGDGTRLSIL.

This clonotype was picked up many times. V and J are TRBV20-1 and TRBJ2-2, with a tentative D call TRBD1 (5 bases). This CDR3 spans 15 amino acids. Trimming pared 0 bases from V and 0 bases from J, leaving 8 bases between. Germline V gives CDR1 DFQATT, CDR2 SNEGSKA (reference sequence). This chain's CDR3 is CSARDYRTNTGELFF. In DNA form, the CDR3 reads TGCAGTGCTAGAGATTACAGGACGAACACCGGGGAGCTGTTTTTT.

This clonotype showed up many times. The chain carries TRBV6-5 and TRBJ1-1, with unresolved D. Deletions cut 6 bases from V and 4 bases from J, with 15 bases between. Germline V gene lookup returns CDR1 MNHEY and CDR2 SVGAGI. CDR3 size: 14 residues. CDR3 coding DNA: TGTGCCAGCAGCCTTTTAGATAGGAGCACTGAAGCTTTCTTT. Its protein product is CASSLLDRSTEAFF.

This clonotype was observed many times. The chain has TRBV9 and TRBJ2-5, with D possibly matching TRBD1 (6 bases). There are 16 residues in the CDR3. Deletions cut 4 bases from V and 4 bases from J, with 20 bases between. Per germline, CDR1 SGDLS and CDR2 YYNGEE. The CDR3 DNA follows: TGTGCCAGCAGCATCGACGGTAACAGGGCGGCAGAGACCCAGTACTTC. This codes for CASSIDGNRAAETQYF.

This clonotype was seen ten or more times. V and J are TRBV7-2 and TRBJ1-2, with a weak D call TRBD1 (6 bases). The germline CDR1 and CDR2 sequences are SGHTA and FQGNSA. Trimming cost V 5 bases and J 1 base, with 11 bases left between them. The CDR3 has 14 amino acids. The chain's CDR3 is CASSPAGVNYGYTF. The CDR3, as DNA: TGTGCCAGCAGCCCCGCAGGGGTTAACTATGGCTACACCTTC.

This clonotype was observed a few times. This sequence joins TRBV6-1 and TRBJ1-5; 9 nucleotides agree with TRBD1. V shed 6 bases and J 0 bases; nucleotides not matched to a gene: 12. In germline, CDR1 is MNHNS, CDR2 SASEGT. There are 18 residues in the CDR3. The CDR3 region is CASRPGTGPIGSNQPQHF. The CDR3 bases are TGTGCCAGCAGGCCCGGGACAGGGCCCATCGGTAGCAATCAGCCCCAGCATTTT.

This clonotype was seen ten or more times. This chain connects TRBV19 to TRBJ2-7, with a possible D match to TRBD2 (5 bases). Germline assignment: CDR1 LNHDA and CDR2 SQIVND (reference sequence). V lost 3 bases, J lost 6 bases, and 9 bases lay in between. CDR3 size: 12 residues. The CDR3, as DNA: TGTGCCAGTAGTATCCGGGCGGGCGAGCAGTACTTC. As protein: CASSIRAGEQYF. The entire variable domain, with the rest obtained from reference TRBV19 and TRBJ2-7, is as follows: DGGITQSPKYLFRKEGQNVTLSCEQNLNHDAMYWYRQDPGQGLRLIYYSQIVNDFQKGDIAEGYSVSREKKESFPLTVTSAQKNPTAFYLCASSIRAGEQYFGPGTRLTVT.

This clonotype was detected once. This rearrangement joins TRBV9 to TRBJ2-1; D gene unclear. This CDR3 region has 11 residues. Germline V lookup: CDR1 SGDLS, CDR2 YYNGEE. V lost 4 bases, J lost 6 bases, and 5 bases lay in between. The CDR3 DNA reads as TGTGCCAGCAGCCGAGGCAATGAGCAGTTCTTC. As protein: CASSRGNEQFF.

This clonotype was seen at least ten times. The chain recombines TRBV20-1 with TRBJ2-7, with TRBD1 matching over 8 bases. Germline CDR1 is DFQATT and CDR2 is SNEGSKA (reference sequence). Trimming removed 6 bases from V and 4 bases from J; junction bases left unmatched: 8. The CDR3 has 13 amino acids. In DNA, the CDR3 is TGCAGTGCAACGGACAGGGATGTGTACGAGCAGTACTTC. Translated: CSATDRDVYEQYF.

There are many counts of this clonotype. The chain is built from TRBV7-9 and TRBJ1-6, with D hard to call. The CDR3 is 15 amino acids. V lost 4 bases, J lost 8 bases, and 15 bases lay in between. Germline loops: CDR1 SEHNR, CDR2 FQNEAQ (reference sequence). DNA of the CDR3: TGTGCCAGCAGCTCGCGGATCGGAACCGATTCACCCCTCCACTTT. Amino acids: CASSSRIGTDSPLHF.

The sample holds many counts of this clonotype. This sequence joins TRBV7-3 and TRBJ2-1; D is undetermined. With 1 base removed from V and 5 bases from J, the gap between germline ends came to 12 bases. Germline V gene sequence: CDR1 SGHTA, CDR2 FQGTGA. The CDR3 has 15 residues. This CDR3 is CASSLRLSTNNEQFF. For the CDR3, the DNA is TGTGCCAGCAGCTTAAGGTTGTCGACCAACAATGAGCAGTTCTTC.

This clonotype appeared many times. The chain combines TRBV7-2 with TRBJ2-4; TRBD2 matches at 7 bases. The CDR3 is 16 residues long. Trimming cost V 3 bases and J 2 bases; bases outside gene matches: 7. CDR1 is SGHTA, CDR2 FQGNSA, per germline. CDR3 sequence: CASSFQRGLTKNIQYF. As DNA, the CDR3 is TGTGCCAGCAGCTTTCAGCGGGGTCTGACCAAAAACATTCAGTACTTC.

This clonotype was picked up many times. The CDR3 sequence: CASSEQLTTEAFF. The CDR3 region has the DNA TGTGCCAGCAGCGAGCAGTTGACCACTGAAGCTTTCTTT. J is TRBJ1-1 and V is TRBV9; D gene uncertain. CDR1 and CDR2 (germline): SGDLS, YYNGEE. The CDR3 loop spans 13 amino acids. V was pared by 3 bases and J by 4 bases, with 10 bases between.

This clonotype was found many times. The chain combines TRBV10-3 with TRBJ2-7, with 10 bases fitting TRBD1. The CDR3 length is 15 residues. Losses at the gene ends were 10 bases for V and 4 bases for J; bases not matched to a gene: 13. Per germline, CDR1 ENHRY and CDR2 SYGVKD. The DNA for the CDR3 is TGTGCCACCTCCACACGCGACAGGGGGCTTTACGAGCAGTACTTC. Translating it yields CATSTRDRGLYEQYF.

This clonotype was counted at least ten times. This sequence joins TRBV6-2 or TRBV6-3 and TRBJ2-6; D call uncertain. The CDR3 runs 13 residues. Germline V gene sequence: CDR1 MNHEY, CDR2 SVGEGT. The ends were cut back, 10 bases at V and 1 base at J, with 8 bases in the middle. CDR3 sequence (DNA): TGTGCCATAAGGGCGTCTGGGGCCAACGTCCTGACTTTC. It specifies CAIRASGANVLTF.

As regards this clonotype: This may arise from a read error, as a much more abundant clone is one base away. This chain connects TRBV3-1 to TRBJ2-2, with D perhaps matching TRBD2 (5 bases). The CDR3 loop spans 13 amino acids. Germline V gene lookup returns CDR1 LGHDT and CDR2 YNNKEL (reference sequence). The CDR3 sequence: CSSSPLSAGELFF. The CDR3 DNA sequence: TGTTCCAGCAGTCCACTTAGCGCCGGGGAGCTGTTTTTT. Based on the CDR3 plus reference TRBV3-1 and TRBJ2-2, the full variable domain is DTAVSQTPKYLVTQMGNDKSIKCEQNLGHDTMYWYKQDSKKFLKIMFSYNNKELIINETVPNRFSPKSPDKAHLNLHINSLELGDSAVYFCSSSPLSAGELFFGEGSRLTVL.

In its sample, this clonotype was seen many times. The V and J genes are TRBV27 and TRBJ1-1, with 7 bases matching TRBD1. J was trimmed by 8 bases and V by 3 bases; bases with no gene match: 6. From germline, CDR1 is MNHEY and CDR2 SMNVEV (reference sequence). The CDR3 is made up of 13 amino acids. CDR3 residues: CASSFYAGGEAFF. CDR3 DNA: TGTGCCAGCAGTTTTTATGCAGGGGGAGAAGCTTTCTTT.

This clonotype has at least ten counts. This rearrangement joins TRBV5-5 to TRBJ1-1, with D possibly matching TRBD1 (6 bases). Between the trimmed V and J ends, which lost 0 bases and 4 bases, there was a span of 13 bases. Germline CDR1 and CDR2: SGHKS and YYEKEE (reference sequence). There are 15 residues in the CDR3. The CDR3 is CASSLVGGGSTEAFF. The CDR3 DNA is TGTGCCAGCAGCTTGGTGGGGGGCGGAAGCACTGAAGCTTTCTTT.

The chain carries TRBV11-2 and TRBJ2-5, with TRBD2 identical over 10 bases. This CDR3 is 17 amino acids long. CDR1 is SGHAT and CDR2 is FQNNGV in the germline V gene. V lost 4 bases, J lost 5 bases, and 13 bases stayed unmatched. CDR3 coding DNA: TGTGCCAGCAGCTCGATCCGTAGCGGGAGGCCGGGGGAGACCCAGTACTTC. It yields the protein CASSSIRSGRPGETQYF.

This clonotype was detected ten times or more. The chain couples TRBV2 to TRBJ2-5; D is uncertain. Germline CDR1 is SNHLY and CDR2 is FYNNEI. The length of the CDR3 is 11 residues. V was clipped by 5 bases and J by 9 bases, with 10 bases between them. CDR3 sequence (DNA): TGTGCCAGCAGTAACCCCCGGGCCCAGTACTTC. It encodes CASSNPRAQYF.

This clonotype was detected only a few times. The genes are TRBV6-5 and TRBJ1-2, with 7 bases identical to TRBD1. The CDR3 runs 13 residues. CDR1 is MNHEY, CDR2 SVGAGI, per germline. The junction had 4 bases not matched to a gene; V was cut back by 5 bases and J by 4 bases. The CDR3 sequence: CASSLDRIYGYTF. The CDR3 DNA follows: TGTGCCAGCAGTCTGGACAGGATCTATGGCTACACCTTC.

Remarks on this clonotype: The junction differs from germline at one of its ends, possibly a read error. The chain is built from TRBV7-7 and TRBJ2-5; possible D gene TRBD1, 6 bases. The CDR3 covers 13 residues. CDR1 is SSHAT, CDR2 FNYEAQ, per germline (reference sequence). CDR3 bases: TGTGCTAGCAGCTTGGACAGTCAAGAGACCCAGTACTTC. Translation gives CASSLDSQETQYF.

The sample holds a few counts of this clonotype. The gene calls are TRBV2 and TRBJ1-4; D is undetermined. This CDR3 contains 15 residues. Looked up from germline, CDR1 is SNHLY and CDR2 is FYNNEI. V was clipped by 2 bases and J by 7 bases, with 14 bases between them. CDR3 protein: CASSESVEAFEKLFF. The CDR3 region has the DNA TGTGCCAGCAGTGAATCAGTGGAGGCGTTTGAAAAACTGTTTTTT.

This chain joins TRBV5-1 and TRBJ1-2, with TRBD1 as a possible D gene (5 bases). This CDR3 has 15 amino acids. With 0 bases removed from V and 8 bases from J, the gap between germline ends came to 17 bases. Germline V CDR1 and CDR2: SGHRS, YFSETQ. The CDR3 bases are TGCGCCAGCAGCTTGGTGGCCAAGGGGTTGTCGGGCTACACCTTC. Translation: CASSLVAKGLSGYTF.

In this sample, this clonotype turned up a few times. CDR3 DNA: TGTGCCAGCAAGATACAGGGTACCGCCTACGAGCAGTACTTC. Its translation: CASKIQGTAYEQYF. The V gene is TRBV2, the J gene TRBJ2-7, with D possibly being TRBD1 (6 bases). The CDR3 spans 14 residues. From germline, CDR1 is SNHLY and CDR2 FYNNEI. Trimming pared 7 bases from V and 2 bases from J, leaving 15 bases between.